One T cell receptor beta chain is described in this entry. Its antigen is currently unknown. The sample comes from a study of post-analysis software for immune sequencing data. Overall study results and limits: Roughly 5 TRBV segments, TRBV5-6, TRBV5-1 and TRBV20-1 among them, were found more frequent in patients than controls. People with multiple sclerosis had a significantly lower normalized Chao1 diversity than controls did.

The CDR3 has 15 amino acids. V dropped 4 bases and J dropped 2; count of bases not matched to a gene: 7. The germline V gene encodes CDR1 LGHDT and CDR2 YNNKEL (reference sequence). cDNA libraries for TCR beta contained unique molecular identifiers. One entry per CDR3 protein results from TCRdb running MiXCR on the PCR reads. Of around 440,000 distinct CDR3 sequences in the sample, around 40% were seen once. The chain has TRBV3-1 and TRBJ1-2, with TRBD1 identical over 7 bases. The specimen was blood. This receptor was taken from a girl aged 10 to 17 with multiple sclerosis. CDR3 DNA sequence: TGTGCCAGCAGCCCCAGGGGGGTCATAAACTATGGCTACACCTTC. This sequence encodes CASSPRGVINYGYTF. The full variable domain, its missing parts supplied by reference TRBV3-1 and TRBJ1-2, is DTAVSQTPKYLVTQMGNDKSIKCEQNLGHDTMYWYKQDSKKFLKIMFSYNNKELIINETVPNRFSPKSPDKAHLNLHINSLELGDSAVYFCASSPRGVINYGYTFGSGTRLTVV.